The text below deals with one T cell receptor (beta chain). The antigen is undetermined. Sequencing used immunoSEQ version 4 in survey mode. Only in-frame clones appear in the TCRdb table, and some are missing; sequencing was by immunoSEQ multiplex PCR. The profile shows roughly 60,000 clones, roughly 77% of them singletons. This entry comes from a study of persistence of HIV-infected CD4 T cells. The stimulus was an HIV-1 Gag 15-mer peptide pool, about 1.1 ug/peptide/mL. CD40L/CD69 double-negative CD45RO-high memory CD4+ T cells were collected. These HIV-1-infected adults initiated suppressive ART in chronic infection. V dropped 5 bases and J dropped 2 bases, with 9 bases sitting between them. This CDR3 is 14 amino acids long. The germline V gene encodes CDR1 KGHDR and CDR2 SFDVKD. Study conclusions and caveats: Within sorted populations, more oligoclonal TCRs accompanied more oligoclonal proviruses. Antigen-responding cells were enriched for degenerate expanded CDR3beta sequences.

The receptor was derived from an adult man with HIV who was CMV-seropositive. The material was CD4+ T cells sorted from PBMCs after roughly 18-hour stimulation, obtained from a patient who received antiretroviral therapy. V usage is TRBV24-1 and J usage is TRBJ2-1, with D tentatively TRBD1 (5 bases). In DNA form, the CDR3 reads TGTGCCACCAGTGGTAGGACAACCTACAATGAGCAGTTCTTC. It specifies CATSGRTTYNEQFF.